A selection of T cell receptor beta chains follows, all from one sample in a study of Ad26.COV2.S vaccination and SARS-CoV-2 variants. This table comes from immunoSEQ multiplex PCR, and its TCRdb copy is limited to in-frame clones, with some not included. The data show 440,000 or so clones, 92% seen once. The material was peripheral blood, obtained in a trial of Ad26.COV2.S vaccine versus placebo. These receptors came from a person between 18 and 59 years old who received the Ad26.COV2.S COVID-19 vaccine or a placebo. Each CDR3 is given with its conserved first and last residue. D genes are given only for firm matches. Some rows have no size entry. The others give once, few or many, or a class for an expanded clone.

J | V | size | D | DNA | CDR3
TRBJ2-1 | TRBV10-1 | - | TRBD2 | TGCGCCGCCCGACTAGCCGAGCAGTTCTTC | CAARLAEQFF
TRBJ2-3 | TRBV7-9 | - | - | TGTGCCAGCAGCTCTCTACTAGGATCCAGCTCAGATACGCAGTATTTT | CASSSLLGSSSDTQYF
TRBJ2-5 | TRBV7-9 | - | - | TGTGCCAGCAGCCCTCCGGACAGCCCCCAAGAGACCCAGTACTTC | CASSPPDSPQETQYF
TRBJ2-7 | TRBV9 | - | - | TGTGCCAGCAGCGTAGATGGACTTCGCTCCTACGAGCAGTACTTC | CASSVDGLRSYEQYF
TRBJ2-2 | TRBV9 | - | - | TGTGCCAGCAGCCATGACTCAGGGAGTCCTCTATCACGGGCGCTGTTTTTT | CASSHDSGSPLSRALFF
TRBJ1-2 | TRBV5-5 | - | TRBD1 | TGTGCCAGCAGCTTGGGAACAGGGGGGTATGGCTACACCTTC | CASSLGTGGYGYTF
TRBJ2-7 | TRBV9 | once | - | TGTGCCAGCAGCCCAACGACAGTAGCCTACGAGCAGTACTTC | CASSPTTVAYEQYF
TRBJ2-3 | TRBV2 | - | - | TGTGCCAGCAGTGAGGACGGGGGCATTAGCACAGATACGCAGTATTTT | CASSEDGGISTDTQYF
TRBJ2-2 | TRBV19 | - | - | TGTGCCAGTAGTATTGACAGCGGAGGGGCCGGGGAGCTGTTTTTT | CASSIDSGGAGELFF
TRBJ2-1 | TRBV5-4 | - | - | TGTGCCAGCAGCCGAATACCCGGAATTGAGCAGTTCTTC | CASSRIPGIEQFF
TRBJ2-7 | TRBV29-1 | - | TRBD1 | TGCAGCGTTGAAAGACAGGGCCAATCCTCCTACGAGCAGTACTTC | CSVERQGQSSYEQYF
TRBJ1-1 | TRBV30 | - | - | TGTGCCTGGAGCACCACCTATGAAGCTTTCTTT | CAWSTTYEAFF
TRBJ2-3 | TRBV7-2 | - | TRBD1 | TGTGCCAGCAGCTTAGGACCCGGGACAGCCACAGGTACGCAGTATTTT | CASSLGPGTATGTQYF
TRBJ2-7 | TRBV7-2 | - | - | TGTGCCAGCAGCTTAGTTCCGGGGCCCCTTTACGAGCAGTACTTC | CASSLVPGPLYEQYF
TRBJ1-4 | TRBV5-5 | once | - | TGTGCCAGCAGCTCCCGACAACGGGGACCTAATGAAAAACTGTTTTTT | CASSSRQRGPNEKLFF
TRBJ2-2 | TRBV4-3 | - | TRBD2 | TGCGCCAGCAGCCTGGGGACTAGTGTGTCCGGGGAGCTGTTTTTT | CASSLGTSVSGELFF
TRBJ1-1 | TRBV7-8 | - | TRBD1 | TGTGCCAGCAGCCGGAGAGGGACAGGGTGGTCTTTCTTT | CASSRRGTGWSFF
TRBJ1-1 | TRBV27 | few | - | TGTGCCAGCAGTTTATCTACACAGTACACTGAAGCTTTCTTT | CASSLSTQYTEAFF
TRBJ1-2 | TRBV9 | - | - | TGTGCCAGCAGCGTAGCAACAGGCAACTATGGCTACACCTTC | CASSVATGNYGYTF
TRBJ2-5 | TRBV11-3 | - | - | TGTGCCAGCAGCTTAGATTCGGGGGCCGGAGAGACCCAGTACTTC | CASSLDSGAGETQYF
TRBJ2-7 | TRBV5-1 | - | - | TGCGCCAGCAGCTCTACCGGGACCGCTTCCTCCTACGAGCAGTACTTC | CASSSTGTASSYEQYF
TRBJ1-2 | TRBV7-2 | - | - | TGTGCCAGCAGCTTTATCTCGCCGACGGGAACACCTGGCTACACCTTC | CASSFISPTGTPGYTF
TRBJ2-1 | TRBV27 | - | TRBD1 | TGTGCCAGCAGGAGGACAGGGACTTCCTACAATGAGCAGTTCTTC | CASRRTGTSYNEQFF
TRBJ1-2 | TRBV27 | - | - | TGTGCCAGCAGGGACCCTACAGGTCGATACTATGGCTACACCTTC | CASRDPTGRYYGYTF
TRBJ1-3 | TRBV18 | - | TRBD1 | TGTGCCAGCTCACCGACAGGGAGCGACTCTGGAAACACCATATATTTT | CASSPTGSDSGNTIYF
TRBJ2-1 | TRBV19 | many | - | TGTGCCAGTAGTATGAGAAGTTCCAATGAGCAGTTCTTC | CASSMRSSNEQFF
TRBJ1-1 | TRBV23-1 | - | - | TGCGCCAGCAGTCAAAGAAAGGGGCTGAACACTGAAGCTTTCTTT | CASSQRKGLNTEAFF
TRBJ1-6 | TRBV27 | - | TRBD1 | TGTGCCAGCAGTTTTTACCCCGGACAGGAGTATAATTCACCCCTCCACTTT | CASSFYPGQEYNSPLHF
TRBJ2-5 | TRBV5-1 | once | TRBD2 | TGCGCCAGCAGCTTGGTCGGACTACGGACTAGCGGGGGCCAAGAGACCCAGTACTTC | CASSLVGLRTSGGQETQYF
TRBJ1-1 | TRBV11-2 | - | - | TGTGCCAGCAGCTTACACGTGAACACTGAAGCTTTCTTT | CASSLHVNTEAFF
TRBJ1-5 | TRBV23-1 | - | - | TGCGCCAGCAGTCATGATTACAGGGACCGCGATAGCAATCAGCCCCAGCATTTT | CASSHDYRDRDSNQPQHF
TRBJ2-7 | TRBV28 | - | - | TGTGCCAGCAGTCTCAGGGACTACGAGCAGTACTTC | CASSLRDYEQYF
TRBJ1-4 | TRBV23-1 | - | - | TGCGCCAGCAGTCTTCGAAGGGGATGTAATGAAAAACTGTTTTTT | CASSLRRGCNEKLFF